One and the same sample provided the 21 T cell receptor beta chains below, sequenced in a study of OX40 agonist ivuxolimab in advanced cancers. Generated by immunoSEQ multiplex PCR, the TCRdb table keeps only in-frame clones and is missing some. The sample lists roughly 7,000 clones, 65% to 90% occurring once. The input for sequencing was CD4+ or CD8+ T cells sorted from blood, taken in a trial of the OX40 agonist ivuxolimab. These receptors all stem from an adult with an advanced solid tumor such as melanoma, head and neck, liver or kidney cancer.

The chain recombines TRBV7-9 with TRBJ2-1; the match to TRBD1 covers 12 bases. The CDR3 is 17 residues long. With 5 bases clipped from V and 6 bases from J, the junction kept 11 bases outside the gene matches. The V gene's germline CDR1 is SEHNR and CDR2 FQNEAQ (reference sequence). CDR3 nucleotides: TGTGCCAGCAGCACTACCACCGGGACAGGGGGCCTCAATGAGCAGTTCTTC. Amino acid sequence: CASSTTTGTGGLNEQFF.

This clone was found once. The V call is TRBV19, the J call TRBJ2-1, with a tentative D call TRBD2 (6 bases). V dropped 2 bases and J dropped 12 bases, with 23 bases sitting between them. The CDR3 consists of 16 residues. Germline values: CDR1 LNHDA, CDR2 SQIVND (reference sequence). CDR3 DNA sequence: TGTGCCAGTAGTATACCCAATTACCTCAGTTTGGGGGGGCAGTTCTTC. Amino acids: CASSIPNYLSLGGQFF.

This chain connects TRBV27 to TRBJ2-7, with no clear D. Germline CDR1 is MNHEY and CDR2 is SMNVEV (reference sequence). V lost 4 bases and J lost 3, with 10 bases in between. The CDR3 is made up of 13 amino acids. The CDR3 is CASSSRSLYEQYF. Written as DNA, the CDR3 is TGTGCCAGCAGTTCCCGGAGCCTCTACGAGCAGTACTTC.

This rearrangement joins TRBV12-5 to TRBJ2-3, with TRBD2 matching over 7 bases. CDR1 and CDR2 (germline): LGHNT, FRNRAP. This CDR3 has 15 residues. V lost 3 bases, J lost 1 base, and 4 bases stayed unmatched. The CDR3 DNA sequence: TGTGCTAGTGGTTTAGAGCGGGGAGGCACAGATACGCAGTATTTT. It translates to CASGLERGGTDTQYF.

The chain combines TRBV7-9 with TRBJ2-3; unclear D gene. Germline V gene sequence: CDR1 SEHNR, CDR2 FQNEAQ (reference sequence). The CDR3 loop spans 13 amino acids. Trimming took off 5 bases at V and 3 bases at J, with 9 bases between the two ends. CDR3 protein: CASSLALTDTQYF. CDR3 DNA sequence: TGTGCCAGCAGCCTCGCCCTTACAGATACGCAGTATTTT. The complete variable domain, with remaining parts taken from reference TRBV7-9 and TRBJ2-3, reads DTGVSQNPRHKITKRGQNVTFRCDPISEHNRLYWYRQTLGQGPEFLTYFQNEAQLEKSRLLSDRFSAERPKGSFSTLEIQRTEQGDSAMYLCASSLALTDTQYFGPGTRLTVL.

This sequence joins TRBV27 and TRBJ2-1, with D unresolved. This CDR3 comprises 13 residues. Germline V lookup: CDR1 MNHEY, CDR2 SMNVEV (reference sequence). Trimming removed 4 bases at V and 3 bases at J, with 7 bases between. The CDR3 bases are TGTGCCAGCAGTTCAACCCACTACAATGAGCAGTTCTTC. Protein: CASSSTHYNEQFF.

With regard to this clone: One end of the junction does not line up with germline, which may come from a read error. The chain combines TRBV29-1 with TRBJ1-1, with D unclear. This CDR3 comprises 16 residues. Germline V gene data show CDR1 as SQVTM and CDR2 as ANQGSEA. The CDR3 spells CSVQDATGRMNTEAFF. The DNA for the CDR3 is TGCAGCGTTCAAGATGCGACCGGACGGATGAACACTGAAGCTTTCTTT.

The V gene is TRBV5-1, the J gene TRBJ1-6; D is undetermined. Germline V gene sequence: CDR1 SGHRS, CDR2 YFSETQ. The germline V and J ends were trimmed by 4 bases and 5 bases, with 4 bases remaining between them. The CDR3 contains 12 residues. The CDR3 sequence: CASSGNNSPLHF. The CDR3 DNA sequence: TGCGCCAGCAGCGGAAATAATTCACCCCTCCACTTT.

V usage is TRBV11-3 and J usage is TRBJ2-2; D is uncertain. Germline V gene lookup returns CDR1 SGHNT and CDR2 YENEEA. The V gene lost 2 bases and the J gene lost 4 bases, with 5 bases spanning the gap. The CDR3 contains 13 residues. The CDR3 loop is CASSLKVTGELFF. The CDR3 region has the DNA TGTGCCAGCAGCTTAAAGGTCACCGGGGAGCTGTTTTTT.

V gene TRBV29-1 combines with J gene TRBJ1-2; D gene unclear. Germline CDR1 is SQVTM and CDR2 is ANQGSEA. The CDR3 runs 12 residues. V dropped 0 bases and J dropped 4 bases, with 6 bases sitting between them. The CDR3 protein is CSVEEVPYGYTF. The CDR3 coding sequence is TGCAGCGTTGAAGAGGTCCCCTATGGCTACACCTTC.

The V and J genes are TRBV13 and TRBJ2-1; 7 nucleotides match TRBD2. Germline V lookup: CDR1 PRHDT, CDR2 FYEKMQ (reference sequence). The CDR3 spans 16 residues. Unmatched junction bases numbered 9, after V lost 2 bases and J lost 5 bases. This CDR3 is CASSLWGGTPNNEQFF. Written as DNA, the CDR3 is TGTGCCAGCAGCTTATGGGGGGGGACCCCGAACAATGAGCAGTTCTTC.

This chain connects TRBV7-2 to TRBJ1-1; D is unresolved. This CDR3 has 16 amino acids. V was shortened by 5 bases and J by 2 bases, with 18 bases between the two germline ends. Germline assignment: CDR1 SGHTA and CDR2 FQGNSA. Here the CDR3 DNA reads TGTGCCAGCAGCCCTTTTAGTGGGGTTTCCAACACTGAAGCTTTCTTT. Protein: CASSPFSGVSNTEAFF. The complete variable domain, with remaining parts taken from reference TRBV7-2 and TRBJ1-1, reads GAGVSQSPSNKVTEKGKDVELRCDPISGHTALYWYRQSLGQGLEFLIYFQGNSAPDKSGLPSDRFSAERTGGSVSTLTIQRTQQEDSAVYLCASSPFSGVSNTEAFFGQGTRLTVV.

This clone was counted a single time. V is TRBV7-2 and J is TRBJ2-2; a possible D gene is TRBD2 (7 bases). The CDR3 length is 14 residues. The V end lost 3 bases, the J end lost 13 bases, and 18 bases lay between the germline ends. Germline V lookup: CDR1 SGHTA, CDR2 FQGNSA. The CDR3, as DNA: TGTGCCAGCAGCTTCCGGGGGGCCGAGAAGGTGCTGTTTTTT. Its translation: CASSFRGAEKVLFF.

The rearrangement links TRBV11-2 to TRBJ2-1; 8 nucleotides line up with TRBD2. Germline V gives CDR1 SGHAT, CDR2 FQNNGV. CDR3 size: 13 residues. The V segment lost 5 bases and the J segment 10 bases; nucleotides outside the gene matches: 7. CDR3 amino acids: CASSTSGGREQFF. The DNA of the CDR3 is TGTGCCAGCAGCACCAGCGGGGGTCGGGAGCAGTTCTTC.

This rearrangement joins TRBV4-1 to TRBJ2-2; 10 nucleotides match TRBD2. Unmatched junction bases numbered 9, after V lost 2 bases and J lost 0 bases. The CDR3 is made up of 19 amino acids. Germline values: CDR1 MGHRA, CDR2 YSYEKL. The CDR3 here is CASSQKPTSGATNTGELFF. The CDR3 nucleotides read TGCGCCAGCAGCCAAAAACCCACTAGCGGGGCAACGAACACCGGGGAGCTGTTTTTT.

The V gene is TRBV19, the J gene TRBJ2-2; D remains unclear. Trimming shortened V by 5 bases and J by 5 bases, and 15 bases separated the two germline ends. The germline gives CDR1 LNHDA, CDR2 SQIVND (reference sequence). This CDR3 has 15 residues. CDR3 coding DNA: TGTGCCAGTAGTTCCACACTCGTGGGAACCGGGGAGCTGTTTTTT. Translating gives CASSSTLVGTGELFF.

This sequence joins TRBV19 and TRBJ1-5; no clear D. From germline, CDR1 is LNHDA and CDR2 SQIVND (reference sequence). The CDR3 runs 15 residues. Trimming cost V 10 bases and J 0 bases, with 16 bases left between them. The CDR3 sequence: CATQDTPRSNQPQHF. CDR3 nucleotide sequence: TGTGCCACCCAAGACACCCCCCGTAGCAATCAGCCCCAGCATTTT.

By its share, this clone is medium-sized (0.01 to 0.1%). The chain couples TRBV27 to TRBJ2-7; D not resolved. Trimming left V 5 bases short and J 12 bases short, with 23 bases between. Germline V CDR1 and CDR2: MNHEY, SMNVEV (reference sequence). The CDR3 loop spans 14 amino acids. The CDR3 loop reads CASSPFPGGGAWYF. The CDR3 DNA sequence: TGTGCCAGCAGTCCTTTCCCCGGCGGCGGTGCATGGTACTTC.

This sequence joins TRBV29-1 and TRBJ2-1, with 9 bases lining up with TRBD2. This CDR3 spans 14 amino acids. V was pared by 6 bases and J by 9 bases, with 12 bases of the junction left unmatched. Looked up from germline, CDR1 is SQVTM and CDR2 is ANQGSEA. CDR3 residues: CSVYPGLAFGEQFF. The DNA for the CDR3 is TGCAGCGTGTATCCGGGACTAGCTTTTGGTGAGCAGTTCTTC.

The CDR3 sequence: CASSSLRDSSGEQYF. CDR3 sequence (DNA): TGTGCCAGCAGTAGTCTCCGGGACTCTAGTGGGGAGCAGTACTTC. The chain uses TRBV28 and TRBJ2-7, with D perhaps TRBD2 (6 bases). The CDR3 totals 15 residues. Trimming removed 5 bases from V and 7 bases from J, with 21 bases in between. Germline V gene data show CDR1 as MDHEN and CDR2 as SYDVKM. Variable domain in full (rest from reference TRBV28 and TRBJ2-7): DVKVTQSSRYLVKRTGEKVFLECVQDMDHENMFWYRQDPGLGLRLIYFSYDVKMKEKGDIPEGYSVSREKKERFSLILESASTNQTSMYLCASSSLRDSSGEQYFGPGTRLTVT.

This chain connects TRBV6-1 to TRBJ2-5, with TRBD2 matching 9 bases. The V and J ends lost 3 bases and 2 bases, in that order; junction bases with no gene match: 4. CDR1 and CDR2 (germline): MNHNS, SASEGT. This CDR3 spans 15 amino acids. CDR3 in DNA: TGTGCCAGCAGTGATACTAGCGGGTTTCAAGAGACCCAGTACTTC. As protein: CASSDTSGFQETQYF.